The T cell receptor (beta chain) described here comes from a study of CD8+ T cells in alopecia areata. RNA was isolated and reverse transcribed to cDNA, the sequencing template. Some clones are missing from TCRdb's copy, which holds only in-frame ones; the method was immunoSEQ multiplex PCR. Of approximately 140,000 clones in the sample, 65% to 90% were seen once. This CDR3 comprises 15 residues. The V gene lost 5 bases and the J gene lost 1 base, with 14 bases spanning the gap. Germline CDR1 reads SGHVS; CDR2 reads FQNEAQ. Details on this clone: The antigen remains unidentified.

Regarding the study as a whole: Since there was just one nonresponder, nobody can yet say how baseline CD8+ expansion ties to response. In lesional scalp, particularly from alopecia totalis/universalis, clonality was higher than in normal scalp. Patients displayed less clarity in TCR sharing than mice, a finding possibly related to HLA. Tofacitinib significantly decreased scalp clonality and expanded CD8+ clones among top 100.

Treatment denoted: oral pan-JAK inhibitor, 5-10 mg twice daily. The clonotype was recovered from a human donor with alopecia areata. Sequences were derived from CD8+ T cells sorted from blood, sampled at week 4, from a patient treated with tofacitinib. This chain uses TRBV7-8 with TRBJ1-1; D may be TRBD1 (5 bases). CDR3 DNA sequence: TGTGCCAGCAGCACCACTGCAGGGCCGAACACTGAAGCTTTCTTT. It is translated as CASSTTAGPNTEAFF.